The 17 T cell receptor beta chains listed next were all sequenced from one sample in a study of T-cell reconstitution after alpha-beta-depleted transplantation in children. TCRbeta library construction was performed incorporating unique molecular identifiers. Using its own MiXCR run on the PCR reads, TCRdb lists one record per CDR3 protein. The sample has 150,000 to 250,000 distinct CDR3 sequences; about 14% are singletons. The source material was PBMCs from the stem cell graft donor, sampled from the stem cell graft. The receptor source for this set is a human donor who donated a stem cell graft to a child with acute lymphoblastic leukemia.

For this clonotype: With a much larger clone just one base away, this may be a read error. The chain couples TRBV10-3 to TRBJ1-5; a weak D match, TRBD1 (5 bases). Germline values: CDR1 ENHRY, CDR2 SYGVKD. V lost 2 bases to trimming and J lost 9 bases, with 8 bases between them. The CDR3 is 12 amino acids. CDR3 sequence: CAISEGARPQHF. The DNA for the CDR3 is TGTGCCATCAGTGAGGGGGCTCGGCCCCAGCATTTT.

In DNA, the CDR3 is TGTGCCAGCTCACCGGGGACAGGGATATTGAATGGCTACACCTTC. It yields the protein CASSPGTGILNGYTF. J is TRBJ1-2 and V is TRBV18, with 9 positions matching TRBD1. Per the germline V gene, CDR1 is KGHSH and CDR2 is LQKENI. The CDR3 runs to 15 residues. The V segment lost 3 bases and the J segment 6 bases; nucleotides outside the gene matches: 8.

Comments on this clonotype: A read error may explain this, as a much larger clone is one base away. This rearrangement joins TRBV10-3 to TRBJ1-1; a weak D match, TRBD1 (6 bases). Per the germline V gene, CDR1 is ENHRY and CDR2 is SYGVKD. CDR3 length: 11 amino acids. The ends were cut back, 5 bases at V and 8 bases at J, with 9 bases in the middle. Written as DNA, the CDR3 is TGTGCCATCAGTTGGACAGCAGAAGCTTTCTTT. Translated: CAISWTAEAFF.

The chain carries TRBV5-4 and TRBJ2-5; D not certain. The V end was cut by 1 base, the J end by 2 bases, with 9 bases between. In germline, CDR1 is SGHNT, CDR2 YYREEE (reference sequence). CDR3 length equals 14 residues. The CDR3 sequence: CASSLSAQQETQYF. The CDR3 bases are TGTGCCAGCAGCTTGTCGGCACAGCAAGAGACCCAGTACTTC. Variable domain in full (rest from reference TRBV5-4 and TRBJ2-5): ETGVTQSPTHLIKTRGQQVTLRCSSQSGHNTVSWYQQALGQGPQFIFQYYREEENGRGNFPPRFSGLQFPNYSSELNVNALELDDSALYLCASSLSAQQETQYFGPGTRLLVL.

This clonotype was observed at least ten times. The gene calls are TRBV4-1 and TRBJ2-7; D not certain. Trimming took 2 bases from V and 0 from J, leaving 11 bases between them. CDR1 and CDR2 (germline): MGHRA, YSYEKL. This CDR3 contains 15 residues. The CDR3 DNA is TGCGCCAGCAGCCAACAACCGACTGACTCCTACGAGCAGTACTTC. Translated, it gives CASSQQPTDSYEQYF.

This clonotype was recorded at least ten times. The CDR3 protein is CSAGQGAPSTEAFF. CDR3 DNA sequence: TGCAGTGCCGGACAGGGGGCCCCCAGCACTGAAGCTTTCTTT. The chain carries TRBV20-1 and TRBJ1-1, with 11 bases fitting TRBD1. After removal of 6 bases from V and 4 bases from J, the junction contained 7 bases not matched to a gene. This CDR3 has 14 residues. Germline V gene sequence: CDR1 DFQATT, CDR2 SNEGSKA (reference sequence).

In this sample, this clonotype turned up many times. The J gene is TRBJ1-1, the V gene TRBV11-3; D is ambiguous. The germline CDR1 and CDR2 sequences are SGHNT and YENEEA. The CDR3 has 13 amino acids. The germline V and J ends were trimmed by 5 bases and 5 bases, with 12 bases remaining between them. The CDR3 sequence is CASSLLAGTEAFF. The CDR3 DNA is TGTGCCAGCAGCCTCTTAGCGGGGACTGAAGCTTTCTTT. Full variable domain (missing parts from reference TRBV11-3 and TRBJ1-1): EAGVVQSPRYKIIEKKQPVAFWCNPISGHNTLYWYLQNLGQGPELLIRYENEEAVDDSQLPKDRFSAERLKGVDSTLKIQPAELGDSAVYLCASSLLAGTEAFFGQGTRLTVV.

This clonotype showed up many times. Relative to the germline gene, one junction end is altered; a read error may explain this. The chain has TRBV5-1 and TRBJ1-1; no reliable D call. Germline V lookup: CDR1 SGHRS, CDR2 YFSETQ. This CDR3 region has 11 residues. The CDR3 spells CASSSDGDASF. The DNA of the CDR3 is TGCGCCAGCAGCTCGGACGGTGACGCTAGCTTT.

This clonotype was observed many times. The gene calls are TRBV10-1 and TRBJ1-6; D ambiguous. CDR3 length equals 13 residues. V was pared by 2 bases and J by 11 bases, with 10 bases between. In germline, CDR1 is WNHNN, CDR2 SYGVQD (reference sequence). The CDR3 DNA reads as TGCGCCAGCAGTGAGGGACGTCGAACACCCCTCCACTTT. Amino acids: CASSEGRRTPLHF.

The sample holds many counts of this clonotype. This rearrangement joins TRBV20-1 to TRBJ2-5; 11 bases match TRBD2. Germline CDR1 is DFQATT and CDR2 is SNEGSKA (reference sequence). V shed 4 bases, J shed 3 bases, and the junction held 4 bases outside the gene matches. The CDR3 is 14 amino acids. DNA for the CDR3: TGCAGTGCTACCCCGGGACTAGCGGAAGAGACCCAGTACTTC. It is translated as CSATPGLAEETQYF.

The sample holds many counts of this clonotype. The V gene is TRBV21-1, the J gene TRBJ1-1; the table's D gene call, TRBD1, was not cross checked with the DNA. TRBV21-1 is shown as a pseudogene. This CDR3 has 13 amino acids. DNA for the CDR3: TGTGCCAGCAGGAAGAGGGGTAACACTGAAGCTTTCTTT. Residues: CASRKRGNTEAFF.

In this sample, this clonotype turned up many times. This chain connects TRBV5-1 to TRBJ1-2; D unclear. Germline CDR1 SGHRS, CDR2 YFSETQ. V was trimmed by 0 bases and J by 4 bases, leaving 13 bases between them. The CDR3 runs to 15 residues. CDR3 amino acids: CASSLDVAALYGYTF. In DNA form, the CDR3 reads TGCGCCAGCAGCTTGGATGTAGCAGCGCTCTATGGCTACACCTTC.

This clonotype was detected ten times or more. The chain joins TRBV11-2 to TRBJ2-7; possibly TRBD1 for D (6 bases). The V end lost 2 bases, the J end lost 4 bases, and 12 bases lay between the germline ends. Per germline, CDR1 SGHAT and CDR2 FQNNGV. The CDR3 totals 14 residues. CDR3 nucleotide sequence: TGTGCCAGCAGCTTAAGGCCTCAGGGGTACGAGCAGTACTTC. Translation: CASSLRPQGYEQYF.

This clonotype was observed many times. The chain links TRBV19 to TRBJ1-5, with D perhaps TRBD1 (6 bases). The CDR3 contains 15 residues. V was pared by 2 bases and J by 1 base, with 9 bases between. CDR1 is LNHDA and CDR2 is SQIVND in the germline V gene (reference sequence). The CDR3 protein is CASSIFGQSNQPQHF. In DNA, the CDR3 is TGTGCCAGTAGTATATTCGGACAGAGCAATCAGCCCCAGCATTTT.

About this clonotype itself: A read error may explain this, as a much larger clone is one base away. V gene TRBV20-1 combines with J gene TRBJ1-5; 7 positions agree with TRBD1. V gave up 3 bases and J gave up 7 bases; unmatched junction bases: 3. The CDR3 has 12 residues. CDR1 and CDR2 (germline): DFQATT, SNEGSKA (reference sequence). CDR3 amino acids: CSASQGGQPQHF. CDR3 sequence (DNA): TGCAGTGCTAGCCAGGGGGGGCAGCCCCAGCATTTT.

This clonotype was recorded many times. This chain connects TRBV20-1 to TRBJ1-6, with 9 positions matching TRBD1. The CDR3 has 14 amino acids. The germline V gene encodes CDR1 DFQATT and CDR2 SNEGSKA (reference sequence). V dropped 3 bases and J dropped 8; count of bases not matched to a gene: 5. The CDR3 DNA reads as TGCAGTGCTAGGGGGGACAGGGTTGATTCACCCCTCCACTTT. This gives the protein CSARGDRVDSPLHF.

On this clonotype itself: A much larger clone sits a single nucleotide away, making a read error possible. This chain joins TRBV7-2 and TRBJ2-1; TRBD2 agrees at 13 bases. CDR3 size: 16 residues. V shed 5 bases and J 9 bases; nucleotides not matched to a gene: 10. Germline CDR1 and CDR2: SGHTA and FQGNSA. CDR3 residues: CASSIRGLAGVSEQFF. DNA of the CDR3: TGTGCCAGCAGCATACGAGGACTAGCGGGAGTCAGTGAGCAGTTCTTC.